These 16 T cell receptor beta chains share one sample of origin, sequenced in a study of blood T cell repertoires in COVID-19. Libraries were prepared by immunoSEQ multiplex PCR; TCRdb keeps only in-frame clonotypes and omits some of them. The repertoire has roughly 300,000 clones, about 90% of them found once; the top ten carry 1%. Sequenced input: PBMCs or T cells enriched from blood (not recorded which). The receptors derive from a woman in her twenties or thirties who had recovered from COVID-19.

The CDR3 reads CASRQGDHEQYF. DNA of the CDR3: TGTGCCAGTCGACAGGGGGACCACGAGCAGTACTTC. The chain combines TRBV19 with TRBJ2-7; TRBD1 aligns across 9 bases. The CDR3 has 12 residues. J lost 5 bases, V lost 8 bases, and 4 bases had no gene match. Germline V lookup: CDR1 LNHDA, CDR2 SQIVND (reference sequence).

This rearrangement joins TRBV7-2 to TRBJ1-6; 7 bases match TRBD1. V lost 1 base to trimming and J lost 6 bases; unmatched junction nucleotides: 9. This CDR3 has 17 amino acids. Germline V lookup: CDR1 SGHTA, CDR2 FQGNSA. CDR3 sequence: CASSLGPNRGGNSPLHF. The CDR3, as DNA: TGTGCCAGCAGCTTAGGGCCCAACAGGGGCGGTAATTCACCCCTCCACTTT.

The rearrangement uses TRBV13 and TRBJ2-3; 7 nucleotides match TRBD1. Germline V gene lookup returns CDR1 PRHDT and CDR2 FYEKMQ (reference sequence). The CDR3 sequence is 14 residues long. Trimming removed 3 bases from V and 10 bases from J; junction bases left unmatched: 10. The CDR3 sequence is CASSLWGQFRPQYF. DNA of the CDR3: TGTGCCAGCAGCTTGTGGGGACAGTTTAGGCCGCAGTATTTT.

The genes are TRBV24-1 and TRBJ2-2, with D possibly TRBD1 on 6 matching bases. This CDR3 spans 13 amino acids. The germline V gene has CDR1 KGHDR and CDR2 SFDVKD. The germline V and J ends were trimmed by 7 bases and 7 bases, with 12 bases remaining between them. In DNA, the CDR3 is TGTGCCACCAGACCCACAGGGTACGGGGAGCTGTTTTTT. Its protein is CATRPTGYGELFF.

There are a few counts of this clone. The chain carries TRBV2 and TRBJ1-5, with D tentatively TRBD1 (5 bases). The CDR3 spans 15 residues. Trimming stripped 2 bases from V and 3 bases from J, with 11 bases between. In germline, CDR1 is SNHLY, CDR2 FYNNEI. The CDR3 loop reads CASSEMGGVNQPQHF. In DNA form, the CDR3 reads TGTGCCAGCAGTGAAATGGGGGGGGTCAATCAGCCCCAGCATTTT.

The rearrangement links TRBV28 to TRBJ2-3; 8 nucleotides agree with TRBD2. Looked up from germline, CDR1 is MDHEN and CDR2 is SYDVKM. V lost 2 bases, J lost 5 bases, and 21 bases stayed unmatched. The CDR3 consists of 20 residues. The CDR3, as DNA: TGTGCCAGCAGTTTAGGGAAGGTGGGACTAGACCCCATTTCGGGAGATACGCAGTATTTT. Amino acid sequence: CASSLGKVGLDPISGDTQYF.

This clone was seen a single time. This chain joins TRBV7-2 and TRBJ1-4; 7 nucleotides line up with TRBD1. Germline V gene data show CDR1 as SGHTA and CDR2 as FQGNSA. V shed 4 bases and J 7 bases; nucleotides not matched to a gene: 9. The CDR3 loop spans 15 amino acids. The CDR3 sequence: CASSSQQGSGEKLFF. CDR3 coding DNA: TGTGCCAGCAGCTCCCAACAGGGGAGTGGTGAAAAACTGTTTTTT.

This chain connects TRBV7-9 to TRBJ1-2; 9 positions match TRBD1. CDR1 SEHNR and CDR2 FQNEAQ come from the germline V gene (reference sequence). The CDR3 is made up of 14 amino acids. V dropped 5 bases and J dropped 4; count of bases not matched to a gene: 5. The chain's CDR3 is CASSPGTGIYGYTF. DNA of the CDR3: TGTGCCAGCAGCCCCGGGACAGGGATCTATGGCTACACCTTC.

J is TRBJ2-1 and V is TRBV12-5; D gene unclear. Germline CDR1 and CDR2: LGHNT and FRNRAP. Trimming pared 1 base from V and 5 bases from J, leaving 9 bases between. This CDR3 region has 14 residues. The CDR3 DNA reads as TGTGCTAGTGGTTTGGAAGACTCACACAATGAGCAGTTCTTC. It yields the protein CASGLEDSHNEQFF.

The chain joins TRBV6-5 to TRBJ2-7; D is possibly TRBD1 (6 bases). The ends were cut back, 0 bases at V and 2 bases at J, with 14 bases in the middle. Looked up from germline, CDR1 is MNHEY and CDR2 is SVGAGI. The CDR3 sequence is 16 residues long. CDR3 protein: CASSYSRGRGAYEQYF. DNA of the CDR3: TGTGCCAGCAGTTACTCGAGGGGCAGGGGAGCCTACGAGCAGTACTTC.

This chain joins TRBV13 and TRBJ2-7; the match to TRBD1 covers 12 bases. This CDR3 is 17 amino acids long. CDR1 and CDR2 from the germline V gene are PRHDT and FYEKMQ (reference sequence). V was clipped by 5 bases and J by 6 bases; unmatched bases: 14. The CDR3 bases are TGTGCCAGCAGCAAATTAACGGCGGGACAGGGGGCTTCCGAGCAGTACTTC. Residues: CASSKLTAGQGASEQYF.

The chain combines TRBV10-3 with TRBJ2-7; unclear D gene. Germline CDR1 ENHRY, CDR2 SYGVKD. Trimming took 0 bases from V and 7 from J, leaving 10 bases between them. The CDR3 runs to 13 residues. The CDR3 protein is CAISESQEKEQYF. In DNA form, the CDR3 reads TGTGCCATCAGTGAGTCCCAAGAGAAAGAGCAGTACTTC.

This chain's CDR3 is CASSLLHWVGHIYEQYF. The DNA of the CDR3 is TGTGCCAGCAGCTTATTACATTGGGTGGGCCACATCTACGAGCAGTACTTC. The V call is TRBV7-6, the J call TRBJ2-7; D gene unclear. The germline V gene encodes CDR1 SGHVS and CDR2 FNYEAQ. The CDR3 consists of 17 residues. Trimming cost V 2 bases and J 3 bases, with 20 bases left between them.

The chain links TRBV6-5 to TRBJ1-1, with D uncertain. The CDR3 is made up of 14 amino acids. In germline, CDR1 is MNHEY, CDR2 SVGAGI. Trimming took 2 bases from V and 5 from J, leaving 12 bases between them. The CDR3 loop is CASSYRERTTEAFF. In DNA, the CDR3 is TGTGCCAGCAGTTACAGGGAGAGGACGACTGAAGCTTTCTTT.

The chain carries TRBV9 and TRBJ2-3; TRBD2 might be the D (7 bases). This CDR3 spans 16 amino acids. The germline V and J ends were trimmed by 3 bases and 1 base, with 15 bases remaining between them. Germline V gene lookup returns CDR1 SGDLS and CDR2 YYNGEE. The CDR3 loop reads CASSAQGGGGTDTQYF. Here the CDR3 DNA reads TGTGCCAGCAGCGCCCAGGGCGGGGGCGGCACAGATACGCAGTATTTT.

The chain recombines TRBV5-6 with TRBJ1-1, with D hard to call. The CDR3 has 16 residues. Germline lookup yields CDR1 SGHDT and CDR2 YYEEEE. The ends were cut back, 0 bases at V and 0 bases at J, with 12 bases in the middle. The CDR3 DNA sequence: TGTGCCAGCAGCTTGGTGAGGGCTAATATGAACACTGAAGCTTTCTTT. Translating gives CASSLVRANMNTEAFF.